A selection of T cell receptor beta chains follows, all from one sample in a study of molecular identifiers for immune sequencing clone quantification. One entry per CDR3 protein, called by TCRdb with MiXCR from the PCR reads. Of some 590,000 distinct CDR3 sequences in the sample, about 25% are singletons; the top ten hold 0.6% to 0.9%. Material: naive CD8+ T cells from blood, with Jurkat cell RNA spiked in. These receptors were taken from a human donor in good health. Some libraries in this study had Jurkat cell RNA spiked in. Each CDR3 is given with its conserved first and last residue. Each record gives: D gene, clone size, V gene, J gene, CDR3 protein, CDR3 DNA. A D gene is named only where the DNA matches it firmly. Clone sizes are given selectively: once, few, many, or a class where the clone is expanded.

.	few	TRBV7-9	TRBJ1-2	CASSDAYGGYTF	TGTGCCAGCTCGGACGCGTATGGTGGCTACACCTTC
.	many	TRBV27	TRBJ2-5	CASSLSGREETQYF	TGTGCCAGCAGTTTATCTGGCAGGGAAGAGACCCAGTACTTC
.	.	TRBV4-1	TRBJ2-1	CASSQAFYNEQFF	TGCGCCAGCAGCCAAGCATTCTACAATGAGCAGTTCTTC
.	.	TRBV9	TRBJ1-5	CASSRASGGNQPQHF	TGTGCCAGCAGCCGTGCTTCTGGGGGCAATCAGCCCCAGCATTTT
TRBD1	.	TRBV11-2	TRBJ2-2	CAGTGENTGELFF	TGTGCAGGTACAGGGGAGAACACCGGGGAGCTGTTTTTT
TRBD2	many	TRBV12-3/TRBV12-4	TRBJ2-3	CASSIAGDFTDTQYF	TGTGCCAGCAGCATAGCGGGGGACTTCACAGATACGCAGTATTTT
.	.	TRBV28	TRBJ1-3	CASSYPIDAGNTIYF	TGTGCCAGCAGTTACCCTATCGATGCTGGAAACACCATATATTTT
TRBD2	.	TRBV11-2	TRBJ2-1	CASSLASGGSTYSYNEQFF	TGTGCCAGCAGCTTAGCTAGCGGGGGGTCTACCTACTCCTACAATGAGCAGTTCTTC
TRBD2	many	TRBV11-2	TRBJ2-1	CASSFGLAGGNEQFF	TGTGCCAGCAGCTTTGGACTAGCGGGGGGAAATGAGCAGTTCTTC
.	many	TRBV29-1	TRBJ1-1	CSVVRRSLNTEAFF	TGCAGCGTTGTAAGACGGTCTTTGAACACTGAAGCTTTCTTT
.	.	TRBV20-1	TRBJ2-5	CSHIEGAPGEPQYF	TGCAGCCATATAGAGGGGGCTCCGGGAGAGCCCCAGTACTTC
.	many	TRBV5-6	TRBJ1-5	CASSWGQLNQPQHF	TGTGCCAGCAGCTGGGGACAACTCAATCAGCCCCAGCATTTT
.	few	TRBV27	TRBJ2-1	CASSLRGQGNEQFF	TGTGCCAGCAGTTTGCGGGGGCAGGGGAATGAGCAGTTCTTC
.	.	TRBV24-1	TRBJ2-1	CATSDGPEGMGNEQFF	TGTGCCACCAGTGATGGCCCCGAGGGGATGGGAAATGAGCAGTTCTTC
.	few	TRBV12-3/TRBV12-4	TRBJ1-2	CASSLAGRLGYTF	TGTGCCAGCAGTTTAGCCGGTCGTCTCGGCTACACCTTC
TRBD2	few	TRBV5-1	TRBJ2-1	CASSPPGLAGRSSYNEQFF	TGCGCCAGCAGCCCCCCCGGACTAGCGGGGAGGAGCTCCTACAATGAGCAGTTCTTC
.	.	TRBV19	TRBJ2-2	CASGIGPHTGEPFF	TGTGCCAGTGGTATAGGGCCACACACCGGGGAGCCGTTTTTT
TRBD2	many	TRBV7-9	TRBJ2-3	CASSQAGGSPDTQYF	TGTGCCAGCAGCCAGGCGGGCGGGAGTCCAGATACGCAGTATTTT
.	few	TRBV5-3	TRBJ2-7	CASSLLQASYEQYF	TGTGCCAGCAGCTTATTACAGGCGTCCTACGAGCAGTACTTC
.	many	TRBV20-1	TRBJ2-7	CSASGGSSEGPYEQYF	TGCAGTGCTAGTGGAGGGTCTAGCGAGGGTCCCTACGAGCAGTACTTC
TRBD1	many	TRBV7-9	TRBJ2-7	CASSLPLDRGTYEQYF	TGTGCCAGCAGCTTACCCTTGGACAGGGGGACCTACGAGCAGTACTTC
.	.	TRBV3-1	TRBJ2-7	CASSPGTYHNFYEQYF	TGTGCCAGCAGCCCCGGGACCTACCACAATTTCTACGAGCAGTACTTC